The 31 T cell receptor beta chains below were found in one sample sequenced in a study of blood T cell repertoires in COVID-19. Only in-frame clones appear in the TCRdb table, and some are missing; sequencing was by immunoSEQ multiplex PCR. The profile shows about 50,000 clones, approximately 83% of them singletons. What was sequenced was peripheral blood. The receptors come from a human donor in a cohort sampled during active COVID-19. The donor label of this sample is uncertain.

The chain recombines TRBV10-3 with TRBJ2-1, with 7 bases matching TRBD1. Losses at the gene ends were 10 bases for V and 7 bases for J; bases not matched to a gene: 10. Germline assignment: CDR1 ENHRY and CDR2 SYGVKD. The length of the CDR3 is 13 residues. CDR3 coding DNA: TGTGCCAGTTTTGAACAGGGGCTGAATGAGCAGTTCTTC. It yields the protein CASFEQGLNEQFF.

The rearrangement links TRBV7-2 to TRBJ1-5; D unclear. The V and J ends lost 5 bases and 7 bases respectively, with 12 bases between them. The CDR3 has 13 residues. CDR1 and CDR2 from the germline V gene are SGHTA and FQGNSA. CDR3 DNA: TGTGCCAGCAGCCCCGGCATGAGGCAGCCCCAGCATTTT. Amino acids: CASSPGMRQPQHF. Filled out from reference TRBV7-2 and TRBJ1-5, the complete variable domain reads GAGVSQSPSNKVTEKGKDVELRCDPISGHTALYWYRQSLGQGLEFLIYFQGNSAPDKSGLPSDRFSAERTGGSVSTLTIQRTQQEDSAVYLCASSPGMRQPQHFGDGTRLSIL.

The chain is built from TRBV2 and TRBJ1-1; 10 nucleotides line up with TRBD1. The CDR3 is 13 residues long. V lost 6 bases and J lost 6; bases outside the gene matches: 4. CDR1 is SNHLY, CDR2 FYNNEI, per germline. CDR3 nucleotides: TGTGCCAGCAGCAGGACAGGGGGGGCTGAAGCTTTCTTT. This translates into CASSRTGGAEAFF.

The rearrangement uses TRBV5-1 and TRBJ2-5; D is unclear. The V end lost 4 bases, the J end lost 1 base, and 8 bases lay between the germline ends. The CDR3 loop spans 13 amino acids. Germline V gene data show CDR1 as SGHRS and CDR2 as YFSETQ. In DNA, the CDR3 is TGCGCCAGCAGCCCGTCGGGCCAAGAGACCCAGTACTTC. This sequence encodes CASSPSGQETQYF.

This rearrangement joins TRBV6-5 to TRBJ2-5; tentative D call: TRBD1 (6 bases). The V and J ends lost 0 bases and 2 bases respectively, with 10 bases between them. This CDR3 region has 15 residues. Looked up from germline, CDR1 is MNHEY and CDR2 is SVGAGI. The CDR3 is CASSYSPGEQETQYF. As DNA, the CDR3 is TGTGCCAGCAGTTACTCACCAGGGGAACAAGAGACCCAGTACTTC.

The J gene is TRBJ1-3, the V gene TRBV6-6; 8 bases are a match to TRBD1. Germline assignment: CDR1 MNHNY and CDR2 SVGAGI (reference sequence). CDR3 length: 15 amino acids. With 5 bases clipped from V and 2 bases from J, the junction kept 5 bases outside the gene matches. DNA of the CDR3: TGTGCCAGCAGTCCCAGGGGGCTAGCTGGAAACACCATATATTTT. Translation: CASSPRGLAGNTIYF.

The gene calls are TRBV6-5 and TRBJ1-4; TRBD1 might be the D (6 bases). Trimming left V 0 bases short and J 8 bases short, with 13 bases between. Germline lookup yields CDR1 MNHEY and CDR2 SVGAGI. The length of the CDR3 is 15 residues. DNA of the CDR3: TGTGCCAGCAGTTACTCCGAACAGGGTCGAGAAAAACTGTTTTTT. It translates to CASSYSEQGREKLFF.

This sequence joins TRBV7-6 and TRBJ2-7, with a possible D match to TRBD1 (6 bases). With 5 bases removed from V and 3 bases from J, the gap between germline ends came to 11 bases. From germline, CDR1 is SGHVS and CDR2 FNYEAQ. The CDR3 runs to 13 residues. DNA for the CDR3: TGTGCCAGCAGCGAAGAGACAGGCTACGAGCAGTACTTC. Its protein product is CASSEETGYEQYF.

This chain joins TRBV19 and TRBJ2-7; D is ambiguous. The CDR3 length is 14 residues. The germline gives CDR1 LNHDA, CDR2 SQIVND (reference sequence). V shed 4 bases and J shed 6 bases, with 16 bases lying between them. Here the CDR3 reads CASSRTADGFEQYF. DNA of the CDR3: TGTGCCAGTAGTAGAACAGCTGACGGCTTCGAGCAGTACTTC.

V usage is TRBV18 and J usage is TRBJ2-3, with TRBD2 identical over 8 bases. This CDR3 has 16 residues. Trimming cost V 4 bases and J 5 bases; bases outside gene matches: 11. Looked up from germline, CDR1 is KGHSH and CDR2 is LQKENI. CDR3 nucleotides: TGTGCCAGCTCACACCCCGGGGGGGCCAAGTTAGATACGCAGTATTTT. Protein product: CASSHPGGAKLDTQYF.

CDR3 loop: CASKLGTSGRGSQYF. In DNA, the CDR3 is TGTGCCAGCAAGTTAGGGACTAGCGGGAGGGGGTCCCAGTACTTC. The V gene is TRBV6-5, the J gene TRBJ2-5; TRBD2 aligns across 16 bases. The V and J ends lost 7 bases and 9 bases, in that order; junction bases with no gene match: 8. Looked up from germline, CDR1 is MNHEY and CDR2 is SVGAGI. This CDR3 spans 15 amino acids.

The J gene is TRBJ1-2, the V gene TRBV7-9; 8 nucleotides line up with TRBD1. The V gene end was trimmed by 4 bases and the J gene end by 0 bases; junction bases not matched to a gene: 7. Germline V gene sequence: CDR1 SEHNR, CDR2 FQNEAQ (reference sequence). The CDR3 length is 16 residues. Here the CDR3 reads CASSSGTGGANYGYTF. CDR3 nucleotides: TGTGCCAGCAGCTCCGGGACAGGTGGAGCTAACTATGGCTACACCTTC.

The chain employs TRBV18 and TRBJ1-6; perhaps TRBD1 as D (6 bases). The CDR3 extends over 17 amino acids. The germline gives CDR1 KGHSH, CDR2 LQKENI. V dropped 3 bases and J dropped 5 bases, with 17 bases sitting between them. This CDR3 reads CASSPSVIGTNNSPLHF. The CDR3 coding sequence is TGTGCCAGCTCACCTAGTGTAATCGGGACAAATAATTCACCCCTCCACTTT.

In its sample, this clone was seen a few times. CDR3 sequence: CAISTSLSYEQYF. CDR3 bases: TGTGCCATCAGCACTAGCCTCTCCTACGAGCAGTACTTC. The chain carries TRBV10-3 and TRBJ2-7; tentative D call: TRBD2 (6 bases). The germline V gene has CDR1 ENHRY and CDR2 SYGVKD. This CDR3 region has 13 residues. Trimming removed 6 bases at V and 0 bases at J, with 9 bases between.

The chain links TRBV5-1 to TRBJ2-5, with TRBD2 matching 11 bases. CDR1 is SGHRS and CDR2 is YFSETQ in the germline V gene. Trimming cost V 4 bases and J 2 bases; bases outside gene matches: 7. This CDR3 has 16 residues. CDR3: CASSPTGTSGQETQYF. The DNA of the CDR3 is TGCGCCAGCAGCCCAACCGGGACTAGCGGACAAGAGACCCAGTACTTC.

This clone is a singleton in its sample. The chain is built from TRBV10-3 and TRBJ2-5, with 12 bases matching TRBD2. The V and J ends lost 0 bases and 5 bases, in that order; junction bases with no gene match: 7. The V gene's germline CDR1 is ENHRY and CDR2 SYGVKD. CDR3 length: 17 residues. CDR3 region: CAISESILAGGMETQYF. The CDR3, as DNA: TGTGCCATCAGTGAGTCGATCCTAGCGGGGGGGATGGAGACCCAGTACTTC.

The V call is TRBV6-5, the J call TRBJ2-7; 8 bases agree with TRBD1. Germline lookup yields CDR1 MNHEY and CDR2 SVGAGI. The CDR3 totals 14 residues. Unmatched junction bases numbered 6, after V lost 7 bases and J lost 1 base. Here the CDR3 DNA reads TGTGCCAGCAAACGGACAGGGCGATCCTACGAGCAGTACTTC. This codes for CASKRTGRSYEQYF.

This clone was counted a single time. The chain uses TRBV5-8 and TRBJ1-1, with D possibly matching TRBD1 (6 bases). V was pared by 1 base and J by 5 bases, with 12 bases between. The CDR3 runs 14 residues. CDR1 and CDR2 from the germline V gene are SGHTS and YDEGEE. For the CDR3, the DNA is TGTGCCAGCAGCTTGAGGCAGGGGCGGACTGAAGCTTTCTTT. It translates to CASSLRQGRTEAFF.

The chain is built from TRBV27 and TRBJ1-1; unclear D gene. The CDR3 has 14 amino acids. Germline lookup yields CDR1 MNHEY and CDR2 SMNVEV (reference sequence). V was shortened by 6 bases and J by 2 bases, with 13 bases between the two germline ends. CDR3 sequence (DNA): TGTGCCAGCAGATCCCGGGTCATCAACACTGAAGCTTTCTTT. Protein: CASRSRVINTEAFF.

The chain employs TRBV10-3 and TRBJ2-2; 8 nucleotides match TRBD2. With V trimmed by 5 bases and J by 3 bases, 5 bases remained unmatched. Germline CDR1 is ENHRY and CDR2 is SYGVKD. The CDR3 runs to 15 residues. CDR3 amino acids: CAISLAGPDTGELFF. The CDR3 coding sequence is TGTGCCATCAGTTTAGCGGGGCCGGACACCGGGGAGCTGTTTTTT.

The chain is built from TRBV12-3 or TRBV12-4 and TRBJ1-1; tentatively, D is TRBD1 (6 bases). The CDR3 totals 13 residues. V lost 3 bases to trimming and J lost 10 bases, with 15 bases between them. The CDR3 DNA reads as TGTGCCAGCAGTTTCTCAGGGGCAAGGTCAGCTTTCTTT. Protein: CASSFSGARSAFF.

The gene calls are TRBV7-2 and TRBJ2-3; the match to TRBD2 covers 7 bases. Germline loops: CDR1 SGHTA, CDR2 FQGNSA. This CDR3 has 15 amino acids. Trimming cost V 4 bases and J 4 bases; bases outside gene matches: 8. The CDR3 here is CASSSRGGGADTQYF. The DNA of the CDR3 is TGTGCCAGCAGCTCCCGCGGGGGTGGGGCAGATACGCAGTATTTT.

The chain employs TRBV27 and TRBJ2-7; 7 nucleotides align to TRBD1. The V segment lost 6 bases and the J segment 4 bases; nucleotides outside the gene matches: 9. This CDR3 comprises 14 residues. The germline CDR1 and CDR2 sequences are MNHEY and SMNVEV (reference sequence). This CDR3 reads CASRKQGRDYEQYF. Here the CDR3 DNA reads TGTGCCAGCAGGAAACAGGGGAGAGATTACGAGCAGTACTTC.

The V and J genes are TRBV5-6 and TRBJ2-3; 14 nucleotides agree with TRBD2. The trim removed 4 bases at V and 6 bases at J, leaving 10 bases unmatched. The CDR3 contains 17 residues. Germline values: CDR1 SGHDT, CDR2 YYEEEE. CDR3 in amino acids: CASSLDRTSGGSDTQYF. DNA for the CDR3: TGTGCCAGCAGCCTTGATCGGACTAGCGGGGGGAGCGATACGCAGTATTTT.

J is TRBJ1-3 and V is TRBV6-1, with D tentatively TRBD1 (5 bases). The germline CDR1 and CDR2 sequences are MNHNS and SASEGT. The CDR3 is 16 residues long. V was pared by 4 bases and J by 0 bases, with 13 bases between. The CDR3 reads CASSGGGTDSGNTIYF. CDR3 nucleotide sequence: TGTGCCAGCAGTGGGGGAGGGACGGACTCTGGAAACACCATATATTTT.

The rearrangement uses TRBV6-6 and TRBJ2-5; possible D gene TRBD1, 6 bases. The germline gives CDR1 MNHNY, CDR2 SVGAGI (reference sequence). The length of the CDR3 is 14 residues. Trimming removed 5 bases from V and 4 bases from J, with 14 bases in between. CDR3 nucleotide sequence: TGTGCCAGCAGTCCCACAGGGTCCCGAGAGACCCAGTACTTC. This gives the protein CASSPTGSRETQYF.

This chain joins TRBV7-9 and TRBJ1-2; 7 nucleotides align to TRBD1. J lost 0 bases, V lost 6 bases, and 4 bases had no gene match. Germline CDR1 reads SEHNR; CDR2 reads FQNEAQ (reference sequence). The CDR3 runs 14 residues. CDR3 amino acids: CASSSTGTNYGYTF. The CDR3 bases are TGTGCCAGCAGTTCGACAGGGACTAACTATGGCTACACCTTC.

Here the CDR3 DNA reads TGTGCCAGCTCACCAAGACAGGCTAGGGGAACTAATGAAAAACTGTTTTTT. Its translation: CASSPRQARGTNEKLFF. The chain has TRBV18 and TRBJ1-4; TRBD1 is a possible D gene (6 bases). The V end lost 2 bases, the J end lost 1 base, and 14 bases lay between the germline ends. This CDR3 comprises 17 residues. Germline V lookup: CDR1 KGHSH, CDR2 LQKENI.

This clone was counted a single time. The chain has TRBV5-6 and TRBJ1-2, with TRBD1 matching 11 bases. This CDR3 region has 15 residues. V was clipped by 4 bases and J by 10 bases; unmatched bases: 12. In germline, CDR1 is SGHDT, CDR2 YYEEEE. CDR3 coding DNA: TGTGCCAGCAGCCCAATAGGCCGGGACAGGGGGTTCTACACCTTC. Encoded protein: CASSPIGRDRGFYTF.

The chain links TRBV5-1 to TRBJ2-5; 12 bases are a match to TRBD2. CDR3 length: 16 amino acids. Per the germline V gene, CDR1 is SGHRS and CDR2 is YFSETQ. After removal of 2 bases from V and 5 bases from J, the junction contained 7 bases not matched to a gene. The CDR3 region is CASSFPLAGGLETQYF. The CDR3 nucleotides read TGCGCCAGCAGCTTCCCTCTAGCGGGGGGGCTGGAGACCCAGTACTTC.

In nucleotides, the CDR3 is TGTGCCAGCAGGATAATAGCGGGGGGTTCCTACAATGAGCAGTTCTTC. Its translation: CASRIIAGGSYNEQFF. The chain combines TRBV27 with TRBJ2-1; 10 positions match TRBD2. Losses at the gene ends were 6 bases for V and 1 base for J; bases not matched to a gene: 6. This CDR3 spans 16 amino acids. The germline gives CDR1 MNHEY, CDR2 SMNVEV (reference sequence).